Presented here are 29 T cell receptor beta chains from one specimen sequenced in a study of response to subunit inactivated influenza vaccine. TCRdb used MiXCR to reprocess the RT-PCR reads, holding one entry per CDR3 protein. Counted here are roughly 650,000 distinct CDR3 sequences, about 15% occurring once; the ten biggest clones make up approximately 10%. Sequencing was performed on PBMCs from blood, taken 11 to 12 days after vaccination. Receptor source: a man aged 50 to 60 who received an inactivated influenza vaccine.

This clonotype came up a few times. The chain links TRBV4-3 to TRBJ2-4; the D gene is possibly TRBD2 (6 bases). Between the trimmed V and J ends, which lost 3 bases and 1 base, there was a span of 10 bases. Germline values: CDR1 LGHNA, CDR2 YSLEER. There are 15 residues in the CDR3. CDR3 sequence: CASSHGGTAKNIQYF. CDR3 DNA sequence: TGCGCCAGCAGCCATGGAGGGACGGCCAAAAACATTCAGTACTTC.

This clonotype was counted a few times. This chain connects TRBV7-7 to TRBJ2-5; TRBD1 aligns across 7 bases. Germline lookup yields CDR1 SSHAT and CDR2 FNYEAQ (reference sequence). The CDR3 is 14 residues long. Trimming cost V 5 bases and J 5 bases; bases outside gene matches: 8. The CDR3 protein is CASSASGTEETQYF. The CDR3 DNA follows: TGTGCCAGCAGCGCTTCCGGGACAGAGGAGACCCAGTACTTC. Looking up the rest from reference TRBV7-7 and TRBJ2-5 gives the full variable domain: GAGVSQSPRYKVTKRGQDVTLRCDPISSHATLYWYQQALGQGPEFLTYFNYEAQPDKSGLPSDRFSAERPEGSISTLTIQRTEQRDSAMYRCASSASGTEETQYFGPGTRLLVL.

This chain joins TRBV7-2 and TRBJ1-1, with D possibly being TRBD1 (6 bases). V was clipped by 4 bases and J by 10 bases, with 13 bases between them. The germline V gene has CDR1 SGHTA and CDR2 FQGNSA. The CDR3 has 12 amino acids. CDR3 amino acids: CASSSTGLSAFF. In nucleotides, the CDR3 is TGTGCCAGCAGCTCCACAGGGTTATCAGCTTTCTTT. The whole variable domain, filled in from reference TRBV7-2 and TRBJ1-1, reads GAGVSQSPSNKVTEKGKDVELRCDPISGHTALYWYRQSLGQGLEFLIYFQGNSAPDKSGLPSDRFSAERTGGSVSTLTIQRTQQEDSAVYLCASSSTGLSAFFGQGTRLTVV.

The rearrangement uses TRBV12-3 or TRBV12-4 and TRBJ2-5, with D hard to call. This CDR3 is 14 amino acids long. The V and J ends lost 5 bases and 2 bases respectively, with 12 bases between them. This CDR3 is CASSDLGQQETQYF. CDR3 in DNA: TGTGCCAGCAGTGACCTCGGGCAGCAAGAGACCCAGTACTTC.

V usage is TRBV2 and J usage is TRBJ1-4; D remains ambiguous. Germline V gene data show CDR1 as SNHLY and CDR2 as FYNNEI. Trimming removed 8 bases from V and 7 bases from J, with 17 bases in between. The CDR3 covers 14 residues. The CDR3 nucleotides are TGTGCCAGCCGATCGCAATCGGAGGGTGAAAAACTGTTTTTT. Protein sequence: CASRSQSEGEKLFF.

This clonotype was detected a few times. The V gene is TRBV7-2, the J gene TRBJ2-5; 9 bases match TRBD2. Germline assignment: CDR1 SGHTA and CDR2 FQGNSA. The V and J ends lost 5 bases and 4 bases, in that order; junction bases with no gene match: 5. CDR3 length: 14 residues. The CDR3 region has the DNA TGTGCCAGCAGCATTAGCGGGAGCTCAGAGACCCAGTACTTC. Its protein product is CASSISGSSETQYF.

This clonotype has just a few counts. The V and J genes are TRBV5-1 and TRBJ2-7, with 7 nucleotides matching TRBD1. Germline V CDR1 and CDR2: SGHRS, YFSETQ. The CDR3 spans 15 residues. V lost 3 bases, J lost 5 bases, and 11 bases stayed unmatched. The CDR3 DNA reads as TGCGCCAGCAGCTACTACGGACAGGCGGGTGACGAGCAGTACTTC. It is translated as CASSYYGQAGDEQYF.

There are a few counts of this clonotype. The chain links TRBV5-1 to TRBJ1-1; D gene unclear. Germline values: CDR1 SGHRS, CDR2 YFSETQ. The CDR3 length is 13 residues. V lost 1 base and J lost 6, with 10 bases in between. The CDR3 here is CASSLRDNAEAFF. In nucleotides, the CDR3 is TGCGCCAGCAGCTTGAGGGATAACGCTGAAGCTTTCTTT.

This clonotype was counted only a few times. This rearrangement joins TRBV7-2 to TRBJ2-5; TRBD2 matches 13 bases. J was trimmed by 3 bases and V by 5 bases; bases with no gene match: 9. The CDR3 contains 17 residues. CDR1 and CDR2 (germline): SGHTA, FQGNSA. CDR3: CASSPRTSGSYKETQYF. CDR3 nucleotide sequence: TGTGCCAGCAGCCCCCGGACTAGCGGGAGTTACAAAGAGACCCAGTACTTC.

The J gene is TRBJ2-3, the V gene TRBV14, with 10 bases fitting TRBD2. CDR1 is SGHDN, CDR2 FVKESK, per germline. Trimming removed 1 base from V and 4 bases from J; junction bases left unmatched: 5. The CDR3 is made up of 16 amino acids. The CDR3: CASSQGLAGAADTQYF. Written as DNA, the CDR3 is TGTGCCAGCAGCCAAGGGCTAGCGGGAGCCGCAGATACGCAGTATTTT.

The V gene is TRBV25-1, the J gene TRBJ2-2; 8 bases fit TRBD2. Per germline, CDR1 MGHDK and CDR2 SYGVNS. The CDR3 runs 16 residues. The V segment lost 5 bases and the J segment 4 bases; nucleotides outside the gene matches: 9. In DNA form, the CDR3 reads TGTGCCAGCAGTACCCGACTAGCGCGCGGCACCGGGGAGCTGTTTTTT. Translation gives CASSTRLARGTGELFF.

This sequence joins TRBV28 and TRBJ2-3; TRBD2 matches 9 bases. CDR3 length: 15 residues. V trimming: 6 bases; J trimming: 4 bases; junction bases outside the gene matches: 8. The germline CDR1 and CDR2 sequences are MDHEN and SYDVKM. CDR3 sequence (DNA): TGTGCCAGCAGGAACGGCGGGGGGGTCTCAGATACGCAGTATTTT. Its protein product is CASRNGGGVSDTQYF.

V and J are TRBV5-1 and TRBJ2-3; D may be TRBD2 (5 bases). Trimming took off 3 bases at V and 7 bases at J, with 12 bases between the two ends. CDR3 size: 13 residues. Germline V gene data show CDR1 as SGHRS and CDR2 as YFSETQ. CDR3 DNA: TGCGCCAGCAGCTGGAACAGCGGCAATACGCAGTATTTT. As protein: CASSWNSGNTQYF.

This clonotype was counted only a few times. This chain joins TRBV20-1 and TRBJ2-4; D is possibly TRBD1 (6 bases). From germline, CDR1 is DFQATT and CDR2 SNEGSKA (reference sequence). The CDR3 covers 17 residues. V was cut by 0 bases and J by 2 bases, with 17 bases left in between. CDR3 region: CSAREWGQGISKNIQYF. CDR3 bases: TGCAGTGCTAGAGAATGGGGCCAGGGGATCTCCAAAAACATTCAGTACTTC.

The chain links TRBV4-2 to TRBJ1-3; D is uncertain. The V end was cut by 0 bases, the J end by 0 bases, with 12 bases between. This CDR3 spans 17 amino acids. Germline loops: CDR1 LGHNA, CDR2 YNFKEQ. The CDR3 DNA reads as TGTGCCAGCAGCCAAGATCCCCCAGGCCGCTCTGGAAACACCATATATTTT. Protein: CASSQDPPGRSGNTIYF.

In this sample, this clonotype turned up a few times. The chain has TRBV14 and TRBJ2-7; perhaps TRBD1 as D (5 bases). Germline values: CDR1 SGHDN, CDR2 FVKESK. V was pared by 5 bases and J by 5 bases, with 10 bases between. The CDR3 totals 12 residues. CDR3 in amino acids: CASSYRSHEQYF. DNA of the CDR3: TGTGCCAGCAGCTACAGGTCCCACGAGCAGTACTTC.

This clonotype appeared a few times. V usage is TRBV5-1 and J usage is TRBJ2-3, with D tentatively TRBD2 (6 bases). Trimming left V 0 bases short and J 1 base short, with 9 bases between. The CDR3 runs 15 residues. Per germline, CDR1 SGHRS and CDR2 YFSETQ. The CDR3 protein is CASSLGGIGTDTQYF. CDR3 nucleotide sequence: TGCGCCAGCAGCTTGGGCGGGATAGGCACAGATACGCAGTATTTT.

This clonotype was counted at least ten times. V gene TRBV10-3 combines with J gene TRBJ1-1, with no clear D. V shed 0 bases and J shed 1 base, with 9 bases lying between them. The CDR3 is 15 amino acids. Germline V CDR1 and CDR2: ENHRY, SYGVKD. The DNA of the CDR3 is TGTGCCATCAGTGAGTCGAAAGTGACGAACACTGAAGCTTTCTTT. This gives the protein CAISESKVTNTEAFF.

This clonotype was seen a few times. The CDR3 spells CSASGLAGNLETQYF. CDR3 coding DNA: TGCAGTGCTAGTGGTCTAGCGGGAAATTTAGAGACCCAGTACTTC. The chain has TRBV20-1 and TRBJ2-5; the match to TRBD2 covers 9 bases. Germline assignment: CDR1 DFQATT and CDR2 SNEGSKA (reference sequence). The J segment lost 4 bases and the V segment lost 3 bases, leaving 9 bases of the junction unmatched. CDR3 length: 15 amino acids.

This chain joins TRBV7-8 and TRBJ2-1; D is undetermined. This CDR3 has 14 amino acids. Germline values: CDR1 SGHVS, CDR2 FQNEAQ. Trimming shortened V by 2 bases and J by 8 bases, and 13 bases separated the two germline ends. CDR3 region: CASSLHEVRDEQFF. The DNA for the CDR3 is TGTGCCAGCAGCTTACATGAAGTAAGGGATGAGCAGTTCTTC.

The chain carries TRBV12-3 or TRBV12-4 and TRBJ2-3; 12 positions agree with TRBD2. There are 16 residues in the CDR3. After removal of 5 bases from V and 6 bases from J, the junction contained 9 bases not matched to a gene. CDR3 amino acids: CASSPGTSGFRDTQYF. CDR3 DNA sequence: TGTGCCAGCAGTCCGGGGACTAGCGGGTTCAGGGATACGCAGTATTTT.

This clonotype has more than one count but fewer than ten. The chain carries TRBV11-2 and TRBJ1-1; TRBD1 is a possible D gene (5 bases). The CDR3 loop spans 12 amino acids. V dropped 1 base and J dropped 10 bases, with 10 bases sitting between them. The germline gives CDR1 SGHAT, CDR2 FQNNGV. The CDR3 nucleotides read TGTGCCAGCAGCTTAGCCAGGGTTTCAGCTTTCTTT. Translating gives CASSLARVSAFF. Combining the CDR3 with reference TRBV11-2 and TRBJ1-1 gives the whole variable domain EAGVAQSPRYKIIEKRQSVAFWCNPISGHATLYWYQQILGQGPKLLIQFQNNGVVDDSQLPKDRFSAERLKGVDSTLKIQPAKLEDSAVYLCASSLARVSAFFGQGTRLTVV.

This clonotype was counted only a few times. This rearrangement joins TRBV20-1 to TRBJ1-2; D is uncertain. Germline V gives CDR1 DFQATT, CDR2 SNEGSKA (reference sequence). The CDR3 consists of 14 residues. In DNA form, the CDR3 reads TGCAAGTCCCCTGCAGGCGCGGCTAACTATGGCTACACCTTC. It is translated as CKSPAGAANYGYTF.

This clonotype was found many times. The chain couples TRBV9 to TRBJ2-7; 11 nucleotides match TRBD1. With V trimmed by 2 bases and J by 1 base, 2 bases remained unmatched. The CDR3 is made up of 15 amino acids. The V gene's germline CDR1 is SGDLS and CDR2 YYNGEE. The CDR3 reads CASSVGTGGSYEQYF. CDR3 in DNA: TGTGCCAGCAGCGTCGGGACAGGGGGTTCCTACGAGCAGTACTTC.

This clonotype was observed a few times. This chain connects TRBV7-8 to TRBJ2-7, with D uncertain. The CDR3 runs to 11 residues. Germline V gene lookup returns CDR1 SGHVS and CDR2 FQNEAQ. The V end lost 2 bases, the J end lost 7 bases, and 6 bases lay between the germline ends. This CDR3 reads CASSLPGEQYF. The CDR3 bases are TGTGCCAGCAGCTTACCCGGGGAGCAGTACTTC. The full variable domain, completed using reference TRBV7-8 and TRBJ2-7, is GAGVSQSPRYKVAKRGQDVALRCDPISGHVSLFWYQQALGQGPEFLTYFQNEAQLDKSGLPSDRFFAERPEGSVSTLKIQRTQQEDSAVYLCASSLPGEQYFGPGTRLTVT.

The chain's CDR3 is CASSYSGALYGYTF. As DNA, the CDR3 is TGTGCCAGCAGTTACTCCGGGGCGCTCTATGGCTACACCTTC. The V call is TRBV6-2 or TRBV6-3, the J call TRBJ1-2, with a tentative D call TRBD1 (5 bases). This CDR3 comprises 14 residues. V shed 0 bases and J shed 4 bases, with 9 bases lying between them. CDR1 is MNHEY and CDR2 is SVGEGT in the germline V gene.

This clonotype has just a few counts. CDR3 loop: CSVYRAQETQYF. Here the CDR3 DNA reads TGCAGCGTTTACAGAGCACAAGAGACCCAGTACTTC. The rearrangement joins TRBV29-1 to TRBJ2-5; D remains unclear. Trimming cost V 5 bases and J 2 bases, with 9 bases left between them. CDR1 is SQVTM, CDR2 ANQGSEA, per germline. The CDR3 has 12 residues.

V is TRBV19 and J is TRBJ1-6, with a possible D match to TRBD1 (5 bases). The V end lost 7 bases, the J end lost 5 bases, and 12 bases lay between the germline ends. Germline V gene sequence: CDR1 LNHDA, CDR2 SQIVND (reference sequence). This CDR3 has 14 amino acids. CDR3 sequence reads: CASKWGYDNSPLHF. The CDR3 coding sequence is TGTGCCAGTAAGTGGGGGTACGATAATTCACCCCTCCACTTT.

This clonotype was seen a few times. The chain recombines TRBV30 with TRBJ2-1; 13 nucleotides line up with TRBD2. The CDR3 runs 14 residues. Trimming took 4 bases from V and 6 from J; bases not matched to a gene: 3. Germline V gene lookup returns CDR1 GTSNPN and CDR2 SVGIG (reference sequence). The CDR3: CAWNRLAGGNEQFF. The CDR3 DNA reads TGTGCCTGGAATCGACTAGCGGGAGGCAATGAGCAGTTCTTC.